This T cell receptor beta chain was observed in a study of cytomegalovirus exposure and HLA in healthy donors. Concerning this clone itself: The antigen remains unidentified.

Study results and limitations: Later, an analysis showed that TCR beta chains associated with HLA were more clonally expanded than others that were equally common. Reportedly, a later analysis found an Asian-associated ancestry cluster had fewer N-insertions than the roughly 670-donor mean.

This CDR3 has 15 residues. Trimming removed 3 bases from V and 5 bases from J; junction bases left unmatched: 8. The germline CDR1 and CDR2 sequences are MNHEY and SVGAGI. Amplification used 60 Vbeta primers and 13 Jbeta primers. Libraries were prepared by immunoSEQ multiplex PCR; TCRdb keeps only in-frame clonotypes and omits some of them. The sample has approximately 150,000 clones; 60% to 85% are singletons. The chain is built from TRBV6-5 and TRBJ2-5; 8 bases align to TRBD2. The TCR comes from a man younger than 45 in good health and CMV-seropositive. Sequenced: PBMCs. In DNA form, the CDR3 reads TGTGCCAGCAGTTATGGCGGGGGGCCGGGGGAGACCCAGTACTTC. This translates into CASSYGGGPGETQYF.